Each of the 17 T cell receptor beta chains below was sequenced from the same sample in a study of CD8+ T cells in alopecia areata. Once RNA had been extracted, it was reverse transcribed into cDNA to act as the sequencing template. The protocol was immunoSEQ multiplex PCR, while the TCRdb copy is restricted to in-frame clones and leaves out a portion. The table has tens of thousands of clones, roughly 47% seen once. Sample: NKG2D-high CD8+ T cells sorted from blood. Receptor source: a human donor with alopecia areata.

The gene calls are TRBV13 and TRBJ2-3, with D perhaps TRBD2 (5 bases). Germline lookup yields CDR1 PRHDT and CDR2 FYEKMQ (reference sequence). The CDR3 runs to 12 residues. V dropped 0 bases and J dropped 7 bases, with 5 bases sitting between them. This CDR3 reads CASSLGGNTQYF. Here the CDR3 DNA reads TGTGCCAGCAGCTTAGGCGGGAATACGCAGTATTTT.

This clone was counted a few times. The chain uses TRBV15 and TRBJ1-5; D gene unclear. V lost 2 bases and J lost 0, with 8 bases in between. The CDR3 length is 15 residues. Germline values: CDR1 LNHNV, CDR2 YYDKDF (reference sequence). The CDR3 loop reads CATSRLAGSNQPQHF. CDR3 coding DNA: TGTGCCACCAGCAGACTGGCGGGTAGCAATCAGCCCCAGCATTTT. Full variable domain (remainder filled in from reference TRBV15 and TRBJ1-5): DAMVIQNPRYQVTQFGKPVTLSCSQTLNHNVMYWYQQKSSQAPKLLFHYYDKDFNNEADTPDNFQSRRPNTSFCFLDIRSPGLGDTAMYLCATSRLAGSNQPQHFGDGTRLSIL.

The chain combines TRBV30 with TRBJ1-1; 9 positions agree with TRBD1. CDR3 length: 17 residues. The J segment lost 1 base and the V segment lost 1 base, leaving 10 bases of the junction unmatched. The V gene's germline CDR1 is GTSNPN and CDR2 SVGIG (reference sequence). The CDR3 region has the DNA TGTGCCTGGAGTGCAATTGACCGGGACAGGGAGAACACTGAAGCTTTCTTT. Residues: CAWSAIDRDRENTEAFF. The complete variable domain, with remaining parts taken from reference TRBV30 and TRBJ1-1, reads SQTIHQWPATLVQPVGSPLSLECTVEGTSNPNLYWYRQAAGRGLQLLFYSVGIGQISSEVPQNLSASRPQDRQFILSSKKLLLSDSGFYLCAWSAIDRDRENTEAFFGQGTRLTVV.

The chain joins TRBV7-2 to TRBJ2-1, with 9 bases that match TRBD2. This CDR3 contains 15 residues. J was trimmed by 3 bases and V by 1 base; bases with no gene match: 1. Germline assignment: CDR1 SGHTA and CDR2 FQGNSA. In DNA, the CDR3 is TGTGCCAGCAGCTTAGAGCGGGGGGACTACAATGAGCAGTTCTTC. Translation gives CASSLERGDYNEQFF.

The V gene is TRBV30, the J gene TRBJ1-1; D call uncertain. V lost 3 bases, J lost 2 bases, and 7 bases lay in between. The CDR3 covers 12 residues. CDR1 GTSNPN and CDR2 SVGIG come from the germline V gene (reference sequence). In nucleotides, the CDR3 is TGTGCCTGGAGCCGGGTTAACACTGAAGCTTTCTTT. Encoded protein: CAWSRVNTEAFF.

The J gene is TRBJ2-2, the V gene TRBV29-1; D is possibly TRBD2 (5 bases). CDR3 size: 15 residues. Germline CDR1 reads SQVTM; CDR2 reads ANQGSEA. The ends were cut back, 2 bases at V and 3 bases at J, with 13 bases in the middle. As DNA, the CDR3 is TGCAGCGTTGAAACCGGGGAAGTTGACACCGGGGAGCTGTTTTTT. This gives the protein CSVETGEVDTGELFF.

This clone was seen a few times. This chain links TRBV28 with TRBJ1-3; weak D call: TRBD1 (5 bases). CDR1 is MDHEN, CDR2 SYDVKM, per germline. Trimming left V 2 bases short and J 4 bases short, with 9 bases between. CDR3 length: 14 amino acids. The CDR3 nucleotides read TGTGCCAGCAGTTTACCAGGGTCCGGAAACACCATATATTTT. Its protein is CASSLPGSGNTIYF. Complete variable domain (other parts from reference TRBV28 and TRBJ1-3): DVKVTQSSRYLVKRTGEKVFLECVQDMDHENMFWYRQDPGLGLRLIYFSYDVKMKEKGDIPEGYSVSREKKERFSLILESASTNQTSMYLCASSLPGSGNTIYFGEGSWLTVV.

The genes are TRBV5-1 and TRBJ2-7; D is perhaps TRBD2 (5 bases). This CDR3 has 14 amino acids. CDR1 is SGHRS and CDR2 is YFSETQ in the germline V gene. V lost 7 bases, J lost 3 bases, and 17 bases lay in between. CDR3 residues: CASVREGIRYEQYF. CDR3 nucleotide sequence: TGCGCCAGCGTACGGGAAGGGATACGCTACGAGCAGTACTTC.

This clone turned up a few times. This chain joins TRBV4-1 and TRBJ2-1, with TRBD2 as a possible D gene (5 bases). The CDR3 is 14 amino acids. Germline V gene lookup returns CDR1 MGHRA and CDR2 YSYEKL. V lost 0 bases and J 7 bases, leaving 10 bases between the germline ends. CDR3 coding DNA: TGCGCCAGCAGCCAAGATCCGGGGTCGAATGAGCAGTTCTTC. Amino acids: CASSQDPGSNEQFF.

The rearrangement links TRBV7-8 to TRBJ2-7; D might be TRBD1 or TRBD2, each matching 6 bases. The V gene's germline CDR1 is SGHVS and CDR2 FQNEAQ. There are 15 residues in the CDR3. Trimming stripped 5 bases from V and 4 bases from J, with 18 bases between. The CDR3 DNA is TGTGCCAGCAGCCCCAGGGTTCGGGGGCGTTACGAGCAGTACTTC. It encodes CASSPRVRGRYEQYF.

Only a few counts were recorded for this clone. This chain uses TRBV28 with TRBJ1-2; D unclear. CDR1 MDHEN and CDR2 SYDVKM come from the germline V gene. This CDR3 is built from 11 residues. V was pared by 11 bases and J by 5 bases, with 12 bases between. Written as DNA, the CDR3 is TGTGCCGTGAAGGCTTCTTATGGCTACACCTTC. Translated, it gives CAVKASYGYTF.

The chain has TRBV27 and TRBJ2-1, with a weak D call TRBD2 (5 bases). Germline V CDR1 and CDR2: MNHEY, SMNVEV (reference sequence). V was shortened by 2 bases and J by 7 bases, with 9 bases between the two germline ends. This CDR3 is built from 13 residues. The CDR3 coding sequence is TGTGCCAGCAGTTTACCCTCGGGGAATGAGCAGTTCTTC. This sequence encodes CASSLPSGNEQFF.

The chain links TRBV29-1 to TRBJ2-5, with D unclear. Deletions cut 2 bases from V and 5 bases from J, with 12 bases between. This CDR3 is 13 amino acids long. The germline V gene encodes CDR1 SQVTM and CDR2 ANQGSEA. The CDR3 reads CSVEPSRSETQYF. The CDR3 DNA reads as TGCAGCGTTGAACCTAGTCGTAGCGAGACCCAGTACTTC.

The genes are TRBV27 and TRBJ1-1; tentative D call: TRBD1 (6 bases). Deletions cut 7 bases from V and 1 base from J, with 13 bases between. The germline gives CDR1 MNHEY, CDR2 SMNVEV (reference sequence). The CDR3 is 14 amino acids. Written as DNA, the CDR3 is TGTGCCAGCAACCCTACAGGGACGAACACTGAAGCTTTCTTT. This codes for CASNPTGTNTEAFF.

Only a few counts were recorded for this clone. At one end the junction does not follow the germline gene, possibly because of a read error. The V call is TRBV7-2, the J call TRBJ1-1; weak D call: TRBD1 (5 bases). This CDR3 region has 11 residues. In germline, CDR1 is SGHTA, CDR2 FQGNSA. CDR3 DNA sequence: TGTGCCAGCAGCCCTTGGGGCCGGGGATTATTT. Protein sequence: CASSPWGRGLF.

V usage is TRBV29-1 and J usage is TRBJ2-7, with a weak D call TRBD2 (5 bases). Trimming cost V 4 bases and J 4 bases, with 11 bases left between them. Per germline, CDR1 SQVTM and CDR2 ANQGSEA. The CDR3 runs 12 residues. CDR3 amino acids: CSVVEGPYEQYF. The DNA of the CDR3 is TGCAGCGTTGTAGAGGGCCCGTACGAGCAGTACTTC.

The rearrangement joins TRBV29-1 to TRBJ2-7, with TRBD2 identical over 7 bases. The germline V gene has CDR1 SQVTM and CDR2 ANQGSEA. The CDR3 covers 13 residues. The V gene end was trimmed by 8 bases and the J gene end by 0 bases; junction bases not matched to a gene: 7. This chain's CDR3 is CSIGTTNSYEQYF. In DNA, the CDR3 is TGCAGCATAGGGACTACGAACTCCTACGAGCAGTACTTC.